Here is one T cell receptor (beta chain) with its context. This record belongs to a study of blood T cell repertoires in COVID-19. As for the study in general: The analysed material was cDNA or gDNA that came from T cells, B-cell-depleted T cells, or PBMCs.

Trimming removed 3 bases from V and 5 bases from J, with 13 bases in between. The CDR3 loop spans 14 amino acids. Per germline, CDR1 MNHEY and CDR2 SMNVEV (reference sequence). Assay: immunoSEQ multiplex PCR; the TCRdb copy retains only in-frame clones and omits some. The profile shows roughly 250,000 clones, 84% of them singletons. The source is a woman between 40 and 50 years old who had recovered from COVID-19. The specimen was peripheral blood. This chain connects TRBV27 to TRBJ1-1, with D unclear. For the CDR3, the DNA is TGTGCCAGCAGTTTGGAGGGATCGCTAACTGAAGCTTTCTTT. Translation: CASSLEGSLTEAFF.